A single sample is the source of the 9 T cell receptor beta chains below, sequenced in a study. MiXCR was run by TCRdb on the 5' RACE reads, yielding one entry per CDR3 protein. The sample shows approximately 37,000 distinct CDR3 sequences, 18% of them seen only once. Specimen: naive CD4+ T cells sorted from a lymph node. Subset defined: naive CD4+ T cells, CD4+CD45RA+CD25-. The receptors here all came from a female donor with breast cancer.

Many counts were recorded for this clonotype. The chain recombines TRBV7-9 with TRBJ1-2; no reliable D call. The CDR3 totals 13 residues. Germline CDR1 reads SEHNR; CDR2 reads FQNEAQ (reference sequence). V lost 5 bases and J lost 4, with 11 bases in between. The CDR3 protein is CASSPGLSYGYTF. DNA for the CDR3: TGTGCCAGCAGCCCGGGCCTTTCCTATGGCTACACCTTC.

Of note for this clonotype: Given the absence of the conserved phenylalanine or tryptophan at the CDR3 end, a read error is likely. J is TRBJ1-2 and V is TRBV7-2; 8 bases fit TRBD1. The V and J ends lost 0 bases and 5 bases, in that order; junction bases with no gene match: 8. Germline V gene lookup returns CDR1 SGHTA and CDR2 FQGNSA. The CDR3 extends over 16 amino acids. CDR3 DNA: TGTGCCAGCAGCTTAGCGCTCAGGGGGCGGAGGTATGGCTACACCCTC. Its translation is CASSLALRGRRYGYTL.

This clonotype was seen many times. The rearrangement joins TRBV7-2 to TRBJ2-1, with 11 bases aligning to TRBD2. With 1 base clipped from V and 7 bases from J, the junction kept 3 bases outside the gene matches. Looked up from germline, CDR1 is SGHTA and CDR2 is FQGNSA. The CDR3 has 15 amino acids. The CDR3 DNA reads as TGTGCCAGCAGCTTAGTCGCTAGCGGGAGGAATGAGCAGTTCTTC. This codes for CASSLVASGRNEQFF.

With respect to this clonotype: Compared with germline, one end of the junction differs, possibly owing to a read error. The genes are TRBV15 and TRBJ2-7, with 13 bases lining up with TRBD2. The CDR3 is 17 residues long. Germline V gene lookup returns CDR1 LNHNV and CDR2 YYDKDF (reference sequence). CDR3 sequence (DNA): TGTGACACCAGCAGGGGGACTAGCGGGAAGAGGGTTTACGAGCAGTACTTC. It codes for CDTSRGTSGKRVYEQYF.

In its sample, this clonotype was seen a few times. This rearrangement joins TRBV5-1 to TRBJ2-7; 8 positions match TRBD2. From germline, CDR1 is SGHRS and CDR2 YFSETQ. Losses at the gene ends were 3 bases for V and 5 bases for J; bases not matched to a gene: 10. This CDR3 is built from 15 residues. For the CDR3, the DNA is TGCGCCAGCAGCTCAGTTGTGGTAGCGGGAAACGAGCAGTACTTC. It yields the protein CASSSVVVAGNEQYF.

There are a few counts of this clonotype. The DNA of the CDR3 is TGTGCCAGCATTCTCACGGCTGGAAACACCATATATTTT. Protein: CASILTAGNTIYF. V usage is TRBV6-1 and J usage is TRBJ1-3; D unclear. The V gene's germline CDR1 is MNHNS and CDR2 SASEGT. This CDR3 spans 13 amino acids. Trimming removed 7 bases from V and 2 bases from J, with 9 bases in between.

Regarding this clonotype: As the CDR3 is not closed by the conserved phenylalanine or tryptophan, this likely results from a read error. CDR3 DNA sequence: TGTGCCAGCAGCTTAAAACAGGGGGATACCGGGGAGCTGTTTCTT. Its translation is CASSLKQGDTGELFL. This chain joins TRBV13 and TRBJ2-2; 8 bases match TRBD1. J lost 5 bases, V lost 2 bases, and 4 bases had no gene match. Looked up from germline, CDR1 is PRHDT and CDR2 is FYEKMQ (reference sequence). The CDR3 loop spans 15 amino acids.

The chain employs TRBV9 and TRBJ1-5, with D unclear. The CDR3 runs to 14 residues. V lost 3 bases, J lost 4 bases, and 11 bases lay in between. CDR1 SGDLS and CDR2 YYNGEE come from the germline V gene. CDR3 protein: CASSELPRNQPQHF. The CDR3 DNA reads TGTGCCAGCAGCGAGCTACCCCGGAATCAGCCCCAGCATTTT.

This clonotype was seen repeatedly, ten times or more. The chain links TRBV20-1 to TRBJ2-1; D is uncertain. Germline CDR1 reads DFQATT; CDR2 reads SNEGSKA (reference sequence). Trimming took 8 bases from V and 4 from J, leaving 9 bases between them. The CDR3 extends over 11 amino acids. CDR3 in amino acids: CSTALYNEQFF. The CDR3 DNA sequence: TGCAGTACAGCCTTGTACAATGAGCAGTTCTTC.